The clone carrying this TCR beta chain has just a few counts. Its specificity is unknown. Specimens obtained from alopecia areata patients comprised lesional scalp punch biopsies and peripheral blood. PBMC-derived CD4+ and CD8+ T cells were sorted. Germline lookup yields CDR1 MDHEN and CDR2 SYDVKM. This CDR3 has 13 amino acids. V was pared by 3 bases and J by 0 bases, with 2 bases between. The data derive from a study of CD8+ T cells in alopecia areata. cDNA prepared by RNA extraction and subsequent reverse transcription served as the template for sequencing. Here immunoSEQ multiplex PCR was the method, and the copy in TCRdb shows in-frame clones only, minus some. The sample carries about 110,000 clones, 58% recorded once. Study-level results: Greater clonality was observed in lesional scalp samples, especially alopecia totalis/universalis, versus normal scalp. Sharing of TCR sequences between patients (possibly for HLA-related reasons) was less clear than in mice.

This sequence was found in a human donor with alopecia areata. The sequenced sample was NKG2D-low CD8+ T cells sorted from blood. This chain links TRBV28 with TRBJ2-2; D call uncertain. The DNA for the CDR3 is TGTGCCAGCAGTTTCACGAACACCGGGGAGCTGTTTTTT. Its translation is CASSFTNTGELFF.